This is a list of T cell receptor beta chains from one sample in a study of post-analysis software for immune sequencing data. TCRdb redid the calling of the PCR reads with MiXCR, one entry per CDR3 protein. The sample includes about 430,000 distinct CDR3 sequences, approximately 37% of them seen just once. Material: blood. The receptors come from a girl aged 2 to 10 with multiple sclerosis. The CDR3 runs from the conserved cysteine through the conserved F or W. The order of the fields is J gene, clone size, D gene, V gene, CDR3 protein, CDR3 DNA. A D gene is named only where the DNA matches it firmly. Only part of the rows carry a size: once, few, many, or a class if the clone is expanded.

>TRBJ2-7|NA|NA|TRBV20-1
CSARSAGRRQYF
TGCAGTGCTAGATCGGCAGGCAGACGTCAGTACTTC
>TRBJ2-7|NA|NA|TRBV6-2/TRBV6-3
CASSYAVVGGEQYF
TGTGCCAGCAGTTACGCGGTGGTGGGGGGCGAGCAGTACTTC
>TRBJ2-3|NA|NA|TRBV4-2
CASSQVAARSTDTQYF
TGTGCCAGCAGCCAAGTTGCGGCCCGGAGCACAGATACGCAGTATTTT
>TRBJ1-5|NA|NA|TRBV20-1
CSVGGRINQPQHF
TGCAGTGTCGGGGGGAGGATCAATCAGCCCCAGCATTTT
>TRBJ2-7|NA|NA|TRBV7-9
CASSIRVTYEQYF
TGTGCCAGCAGCATACGGGTCACCTACGAGCAGTACTTC
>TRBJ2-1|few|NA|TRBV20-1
CSASRMSSYNEQFF
TGCAGTGCTAGCCGCATGAGCTCCTACAATGAGCAGTTCTTC
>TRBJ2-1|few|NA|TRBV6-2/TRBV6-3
CASSSPPVNEQFF
TGTGCCAGCAGTTCCCCGCCCGTTAATGAGCAGTTCTTC
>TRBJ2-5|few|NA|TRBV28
CASTPGGGLETQYF
TGTGCCAGCACTCCGGGCGGGGGCCTAGAGACCCAGTACTTC
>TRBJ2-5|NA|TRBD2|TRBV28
CASSPWWGTSGGKQETQYF
TGTGCCAGCAGCCCTTGGTGGGGGACTAGCGGGGGCAAGCAAGAGACCCAGTACTTC
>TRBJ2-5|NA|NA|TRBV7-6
CASSLVGGSVETQYF
TGTGCCAGCAGCTTAGTCGGAGGGTCCGTGGAGACCCAGTACTTC
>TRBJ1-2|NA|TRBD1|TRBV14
CASSQDRGTGHGYTF
TGTGCCAGCAGCCAAGATCGTGGGACAGGGCATGGCTACACCTTC
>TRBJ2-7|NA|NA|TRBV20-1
CSARVGLYEQYF
TGCAGTGCTAGAGTTGGTCTCTACGAGCAGTACTTC
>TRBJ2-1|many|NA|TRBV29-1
CSVLPAGYNEQFF
TGCAGCGTACTCCCTGCCGGCTACAATGAGCAGTTCTTC
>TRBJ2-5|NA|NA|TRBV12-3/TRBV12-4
CASSPVAGLRGETQYF
TGTGCCAGCAGCCCGGTCGCGGGACTGAGGGGAGAGACCCAGTACTTC
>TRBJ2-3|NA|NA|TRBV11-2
CASSRTRVGDTQYF
TGTGCCAGCAGTCGGACCCGCGTCGGAGATACGCAGTATTTT
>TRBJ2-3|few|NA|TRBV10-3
CAISDLLGDTQYF
TGTGCCATCAGTGACCTTCTAGGAGATACGCAGTATTTT
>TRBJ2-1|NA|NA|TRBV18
CASSLIRVYNEQFF
TGTGCCAGCTCACTAATCAGGGTCTACAATGAGCAGTTCTTC
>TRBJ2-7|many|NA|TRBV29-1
CSTGGTYEQYF
TGCAGCACGGGGGGCACCTACGAGCAGTACTTC
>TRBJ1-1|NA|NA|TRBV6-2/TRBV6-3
CASSSGGGVSEAFF
TGTGCCAGCAGTTCGGGAGGGGGAGTCTCTGAAGCTTTCTTT
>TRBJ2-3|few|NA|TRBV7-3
CASSFVLGTSTDTQYF
TGTGCCAGCAGTTTTGTCCTGGGAACTAGCACAGATACGCAGTATTTT
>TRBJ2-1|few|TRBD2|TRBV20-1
CSARSGGEHNEQFF
TGCAGTGCTAGGAGCGGGGGAGAGCATAATGAGCAGTTCTTC
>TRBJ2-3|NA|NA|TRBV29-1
CSVTDLTDTDTQYF
TGCAGCGTTACCGACCTGACAGACACAGATACGCAGTATTTT
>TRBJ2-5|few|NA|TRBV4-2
CASSQDSRGQGETQYF
TGTGCCAGCAGCCAAGATTCTCGGGGGCAGGGAGAGACCCAGTACTTC
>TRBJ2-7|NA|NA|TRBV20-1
CSARDLRYEQYF
TGCAGTGCTAGAGATCTTCGGTACGAGCAGTACTTC
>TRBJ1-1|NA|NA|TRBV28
CASNSRRGEAFF
TGTGCCAGCAACTCACGGAGGGGGGAAGCTTTCTTT
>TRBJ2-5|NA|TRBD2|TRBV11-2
CASSLEDSGRDYETQYF
TGTGCCAGCAGCTTAGAGGATAGCGGGAGGGATTATGAGACCCAGTACTTC
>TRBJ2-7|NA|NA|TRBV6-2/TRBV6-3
CASSYSTTSPYEQYF
TGTGCCAGCAGTTACTCGACAACCTCCCCCTACGAGCAGTACTTC
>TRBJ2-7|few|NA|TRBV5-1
CASSLGQNLPREQYF
TGCGCCAGCAGCTTGGGGCAAAATCTACCCCGGGAGCAGTACTTC
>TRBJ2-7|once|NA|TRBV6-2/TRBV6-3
CASRKRGRFFHEQYF
TGTGCCAGCAGGAAGAGAGGGAGGTTCTTCCACGAGCAGTACTTC
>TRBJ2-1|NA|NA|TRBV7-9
CASSLRNSYNEQFF
TGTGCCAGCAGCTTACGAAACTCCTACAATGAGCAGTTCTTC
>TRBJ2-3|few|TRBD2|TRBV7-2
CASSFLRGEGNTDTQYF
TGTGCCAGCAGCTTCTTGCGGGGGGAAGGTAACACAGATACGCAGTATTTT
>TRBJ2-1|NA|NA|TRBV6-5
CASSSPPSNNEQFF
TGTGCCAGCAGTTCACCCCCGTCAAACAATGAGCAGTTCTTC
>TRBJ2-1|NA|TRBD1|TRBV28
CASSFPSQGANEQFF
TGTGCCAGCAGTTTTCCATCTCAGGGGGCAAATGAGCAGTTCTTC
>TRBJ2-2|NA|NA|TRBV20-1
CSAQPGPNTGELFF
TGCAGTGCCCAACCCGGGCCAAACACCGGGGAGCTGTTTTTT
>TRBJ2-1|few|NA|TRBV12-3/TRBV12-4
CASSYSNEQFF
TGTGCCAGCAGTTACTCGAATGAGCAGTTCTTC
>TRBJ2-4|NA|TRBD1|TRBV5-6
CASSPGTGNIQYF
TGTGCCAGCAGCCCAGGGACAGGGAACATTCAGTACTTC
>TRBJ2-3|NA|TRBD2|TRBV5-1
CASSSGLAGVADTQYF
TGCGCCAGCAGCTCGGGACTAGCGGGAGTTGCGGATACGCAGTATTTT
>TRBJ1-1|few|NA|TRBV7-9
CASAFTRTEAFF
TGTGCCAGCGCCTTTACCCGGACTGAAGCTTTCTTT
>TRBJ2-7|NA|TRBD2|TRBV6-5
CASSYFPMGVGGRYEQYF
TGTGCCAGCAGTTACTTCCCGATGGGGGTGGGAGGGCGGTACGAGCAGTACTTC
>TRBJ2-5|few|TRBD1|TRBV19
CASSLYRDSIQETQYF
TGTGCCAGTAGCCTCTACCGGGACAGTATACAAGAGACCCAGTACTTC
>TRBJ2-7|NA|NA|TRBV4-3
CASSQERSASYEQYF
TGCGCCAGCAGCCAAGAAAGAAGCGCGTCCTACGAGCAGTACTTC
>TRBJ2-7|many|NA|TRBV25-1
CASQGRYEQYF
TGTGCCAGCCAGGGGCGTTACGAGCAGTACTTC
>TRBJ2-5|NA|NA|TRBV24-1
CATSDPPSDRSPGTQYF
TGTGCCACCAGTGATCCCCCTTCCGATAGATCCCCAGGGACCCAGTACTTC
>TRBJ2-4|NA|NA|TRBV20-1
CSAQKNIQYF
TGCAGCGCCCAGAAAAACATTCAGTACTTC
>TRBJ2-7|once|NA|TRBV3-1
CASSEMGKATGVAEQYF
TGTGCCAGCAGCGAGATGGGGAAGGCTACCGGGGTGGCCGAGCAGTACTTC
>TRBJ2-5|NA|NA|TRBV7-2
CASSLLGGGLYQETQYF
TGTGCCAGCAGCTTACTTGGAGGGGGCCTTTACCAAGAGACCCAGTACTTC
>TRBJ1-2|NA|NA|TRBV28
CASSLGRAYGYTF
TGTGCCAGCAGTTTGGGCAGGGCGTATGGCTACACCTTC
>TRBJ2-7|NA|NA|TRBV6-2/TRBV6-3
CASSYRGYEQYF
TGTGCCAGCAGTTACAGGGGCTACGAGCAGTACTTC
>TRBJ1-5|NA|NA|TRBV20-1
CSARDPQGSGNQPQHF
TGCAGTGCTAGAGATCCACAGGGATCAGGCAATCAGCCCCAGCATTTT
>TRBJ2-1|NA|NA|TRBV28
CASSLGGLNGNEQFF
TGTGCCAGCAGTTTAGGGGGCCTAAACGGCAATGAGCAGTTCTTC
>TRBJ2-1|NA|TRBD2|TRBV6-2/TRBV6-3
CASRSGGLGNEQFF
TGTGCCAGCAGGAGCGGGGGTCTGGGCAATGAGCAGTTCTTC
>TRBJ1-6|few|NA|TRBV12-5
CASGLGVRNSPLHF
TGTGCTAGTGGTTTGGGGGTTAGGAATTCACCCCTCCACTTT
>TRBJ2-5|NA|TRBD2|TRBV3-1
CASSQWAKRGKETQYF
TGTGCCAGCAGCCAATGGGCAAAGCGGGGGAAAGAGACCCAGTACTTC